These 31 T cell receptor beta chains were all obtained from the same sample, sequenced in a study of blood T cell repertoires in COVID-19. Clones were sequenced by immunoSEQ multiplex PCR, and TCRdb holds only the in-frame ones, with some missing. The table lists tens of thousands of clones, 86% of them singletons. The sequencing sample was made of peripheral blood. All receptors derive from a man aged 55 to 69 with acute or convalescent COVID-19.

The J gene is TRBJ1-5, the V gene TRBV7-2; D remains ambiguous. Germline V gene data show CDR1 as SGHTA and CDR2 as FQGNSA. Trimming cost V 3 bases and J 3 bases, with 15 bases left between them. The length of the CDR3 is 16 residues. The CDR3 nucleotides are TGTGCCAGCAGCTTGCTATCCACGCGGAACAATCAGCCCCAGCATTTT. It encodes CASSLLSTRNNQPQHF.

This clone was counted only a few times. In DNA, the CDR3 is TGCAGCGTTGAAGCATGGGGGGGAGGCTACGAGCAGTACTTC. It is translated as CSVEAWGGGYEQYF. The rearrangement joins TRBV29-1 to TRBJ2-7, with 7 bases that match TRBD2. The CDR3 runs to 14 residues. Germline CDR1 SQVTM, CDR2 ANQGSEA. V lost 1 base and J lost 3; bases outside the gene matches: 6.

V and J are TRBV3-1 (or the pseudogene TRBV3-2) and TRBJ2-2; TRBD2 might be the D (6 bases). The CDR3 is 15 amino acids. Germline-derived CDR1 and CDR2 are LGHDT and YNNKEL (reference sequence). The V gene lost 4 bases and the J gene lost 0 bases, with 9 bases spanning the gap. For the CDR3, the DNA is TGTGCCAGCAGCCGGAGGGACCCGAACACCGGGGAGCTGTTTTTT. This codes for CASSRRDPNTGELFF.

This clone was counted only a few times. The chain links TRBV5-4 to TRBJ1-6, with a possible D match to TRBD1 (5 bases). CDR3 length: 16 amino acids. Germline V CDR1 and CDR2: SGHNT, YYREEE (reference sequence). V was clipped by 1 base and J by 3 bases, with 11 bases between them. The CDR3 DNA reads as TGTGCCAGCAGCTTGTCTTTTGACAGCTATAATTCACCCCTCCACTTT. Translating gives CASSLSFDSYNSPLHF.

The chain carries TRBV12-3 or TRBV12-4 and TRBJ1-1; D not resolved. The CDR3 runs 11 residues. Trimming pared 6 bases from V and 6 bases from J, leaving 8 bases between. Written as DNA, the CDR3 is TGTGCCAGCAGCGTCCGAGCTGAAGCTTTCTTT. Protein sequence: CASSVRAEAFF.

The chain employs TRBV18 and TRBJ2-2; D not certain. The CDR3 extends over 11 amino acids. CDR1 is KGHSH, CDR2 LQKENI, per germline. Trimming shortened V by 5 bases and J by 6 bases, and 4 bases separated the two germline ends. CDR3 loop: CASSNSGELFF. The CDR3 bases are TGTGCCAGCTCAAACTCCGGGGAGCTGTTTTTT.

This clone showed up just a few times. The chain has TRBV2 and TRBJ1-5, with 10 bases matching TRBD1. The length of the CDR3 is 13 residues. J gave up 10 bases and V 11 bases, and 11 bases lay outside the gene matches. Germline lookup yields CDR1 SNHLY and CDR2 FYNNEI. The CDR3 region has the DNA TGTGCCGGGTCCGGGACAGGGGACGAACCCCAGCATTTT. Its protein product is CAGSGTGDEPQHF.

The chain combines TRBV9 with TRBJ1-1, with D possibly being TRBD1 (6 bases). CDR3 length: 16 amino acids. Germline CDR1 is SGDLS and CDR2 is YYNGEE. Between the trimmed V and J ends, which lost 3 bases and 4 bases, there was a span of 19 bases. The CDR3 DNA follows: TGTGCCAGCAGCGGTCAGCCTGGGACACCTTCCACTGAAGCTTTCTTT. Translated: CASSGQPGTPSTEAFF.

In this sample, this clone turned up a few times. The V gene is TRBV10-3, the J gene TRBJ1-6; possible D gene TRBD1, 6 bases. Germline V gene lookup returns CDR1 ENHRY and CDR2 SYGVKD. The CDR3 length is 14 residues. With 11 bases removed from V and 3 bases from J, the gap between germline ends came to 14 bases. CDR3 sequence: CAAKAGDYNSPLHF. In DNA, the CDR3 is TGTGCCGCCAAGGCAGGGGACTATAATTCACCCCTCCACTTT.

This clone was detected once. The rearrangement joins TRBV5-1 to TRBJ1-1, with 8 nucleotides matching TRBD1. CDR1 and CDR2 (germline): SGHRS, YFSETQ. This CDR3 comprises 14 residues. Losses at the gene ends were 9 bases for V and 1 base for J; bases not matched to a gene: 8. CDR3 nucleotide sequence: TGCGCCACCTCGCGCGGACAGGGGAACACTGAAGCTTTCTTT. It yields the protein CATSRGQGNTEAFF.

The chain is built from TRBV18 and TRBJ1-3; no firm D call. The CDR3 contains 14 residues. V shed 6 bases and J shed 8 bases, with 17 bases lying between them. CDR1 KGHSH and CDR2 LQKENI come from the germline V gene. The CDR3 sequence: CASSEKTLQDTIYF. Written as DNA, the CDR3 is TGTGCCAGCTCCGAAAAGACTCTCCAAGACACCATATATTTT.

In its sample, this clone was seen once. The CDR3 DNA is TGTGCCAGCAGTCGGGACACATACACTGAAGCTTTCTTT. Protein: CASSRDTYTEAFF. The chain recombines TRBV12-3 or TRBV12-4 with TRBJ1-1; tentative D call: TRBD1 (6 bases). The V end lost 5 bases, the J end lost 3 bases, and 10 bases lay between the germline ends. The CDR3 is 13 amino acids.

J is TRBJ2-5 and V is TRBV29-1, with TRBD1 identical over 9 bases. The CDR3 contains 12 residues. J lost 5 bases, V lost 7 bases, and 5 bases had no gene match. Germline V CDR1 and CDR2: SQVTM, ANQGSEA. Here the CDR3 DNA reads TGCAGCGGGACAGGGGCCGGGGAGACCCAGTACTTC. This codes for CSGTGAGETQYF. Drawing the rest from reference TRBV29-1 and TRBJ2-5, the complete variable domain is SAVISQKPSRDICQRGTSLTIQCQVDSQVTMMFWYRQQPGQSLTLIATANQGSEATYESGFVIDKFPISRPNLTFSTLTVSNMSPEDSSIYLCSGTGAGETQYFGPGTRLLVL.

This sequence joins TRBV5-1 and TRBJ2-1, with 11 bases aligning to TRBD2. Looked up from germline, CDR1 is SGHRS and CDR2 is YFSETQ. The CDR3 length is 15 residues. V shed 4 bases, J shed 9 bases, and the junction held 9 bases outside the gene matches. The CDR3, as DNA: TGCGCCAGCAGCGAACCACTAGCGGGAGCTGGTGAGCAGTTCTTC. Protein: CASSEPLAGAGEQFF.

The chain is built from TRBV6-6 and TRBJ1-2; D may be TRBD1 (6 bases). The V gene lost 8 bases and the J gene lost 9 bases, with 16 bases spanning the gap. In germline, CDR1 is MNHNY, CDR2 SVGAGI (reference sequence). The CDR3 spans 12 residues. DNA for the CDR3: TGTGCCAGCGTTGCAGGGGTTCTGCGCTACACCTTC. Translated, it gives CASVAGVLRYTF.

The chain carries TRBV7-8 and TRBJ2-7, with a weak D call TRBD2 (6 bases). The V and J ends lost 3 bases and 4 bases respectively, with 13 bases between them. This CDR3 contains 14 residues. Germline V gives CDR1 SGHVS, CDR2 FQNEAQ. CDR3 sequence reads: CASSLWDSSYEQYF. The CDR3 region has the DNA TGTGCCAGCAGCTTGTGGGACTCTTCGTACGAGCAGTACTTC.

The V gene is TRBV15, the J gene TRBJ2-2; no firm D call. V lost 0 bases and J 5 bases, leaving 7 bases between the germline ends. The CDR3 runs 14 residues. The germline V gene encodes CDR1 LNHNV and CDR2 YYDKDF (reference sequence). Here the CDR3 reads CATSRDPLTGELFF. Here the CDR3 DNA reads TGTGCCACCAGCAGAGATCCCCTAACCGGGGAGCTGTTTTTT.

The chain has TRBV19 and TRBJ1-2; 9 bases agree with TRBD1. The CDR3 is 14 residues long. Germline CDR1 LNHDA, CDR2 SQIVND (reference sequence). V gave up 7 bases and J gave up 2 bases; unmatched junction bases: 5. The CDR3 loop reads CASIPGTGNYGYTF. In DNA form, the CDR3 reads TGTGCCAGTATCCCCGGGACAGGGAACTATGGCTACACCTTC.

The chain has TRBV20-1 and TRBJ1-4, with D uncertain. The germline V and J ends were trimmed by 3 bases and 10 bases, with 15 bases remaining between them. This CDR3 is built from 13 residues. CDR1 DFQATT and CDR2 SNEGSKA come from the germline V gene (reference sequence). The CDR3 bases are TGCAGTGCTAGTCCCACGCCAGAGGTAAAACTGTTTTTT. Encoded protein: CSASPTPEVKLFF.

The chain's CDR3 is CASKDRVETQYF. The CDR3 region has the DNA TGTGCCAGCAAGGACAGGGTAGAGACCCAGTACTTC. The chain employs TRBV6-5 and TRBJ2-5; TRBD1 agrees at 8 bases. Germline V CDR1 and CDR2: MNHEY, SVGAGI. The ends lost 7 bases at V and 4 bases at J; junction bases unmatched: 2. This CDR3 has 12 residues.

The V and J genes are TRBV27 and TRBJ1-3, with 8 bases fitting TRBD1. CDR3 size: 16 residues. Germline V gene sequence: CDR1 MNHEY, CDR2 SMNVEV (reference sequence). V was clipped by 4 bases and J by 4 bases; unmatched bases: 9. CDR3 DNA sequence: TGTGCCAGCAGTTCGGCCGGACAGGGCGAAGGAAACACCATATATTTT. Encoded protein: CASSSAGQGEGNTIYF.

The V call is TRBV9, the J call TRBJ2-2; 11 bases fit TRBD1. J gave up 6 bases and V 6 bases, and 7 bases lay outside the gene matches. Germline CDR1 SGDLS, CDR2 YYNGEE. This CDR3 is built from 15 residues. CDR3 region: CASTRTGGLAGELFF. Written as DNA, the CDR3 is TGTGCCAGCACCCGGACAGGGGGCCTTGCCGGGGAGCTGTTTTTT.

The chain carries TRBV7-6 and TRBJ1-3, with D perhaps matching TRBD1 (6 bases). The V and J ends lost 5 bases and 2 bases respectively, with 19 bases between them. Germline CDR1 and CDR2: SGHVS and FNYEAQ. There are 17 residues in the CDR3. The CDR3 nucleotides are TGTGCCAGCAGCACACTGCCATGGGGGGGCCCTGGAAACACCATATATTTT. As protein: CASSTLPWGGPGNTIYF. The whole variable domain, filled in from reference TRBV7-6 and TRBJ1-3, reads GAGVSQSPRYKVTKRGQDVALRCDPISGHVSLYWYRQALGQGPEFLTYFNYEAQQDKSGLPNDRFSAERPEGSISTLTIQRTEQRDSAMYRCASSTLPWGGPGNTIYFGEGSWLTVV.

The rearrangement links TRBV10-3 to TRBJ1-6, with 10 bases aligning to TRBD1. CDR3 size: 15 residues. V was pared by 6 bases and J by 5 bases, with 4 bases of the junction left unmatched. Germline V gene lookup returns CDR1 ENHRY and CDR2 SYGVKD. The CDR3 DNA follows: TGTGCCATCAGAGGGACAGGGGCAAATAATTCACCCCTCCACTTT. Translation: CAIRGTGANNSPLHF.

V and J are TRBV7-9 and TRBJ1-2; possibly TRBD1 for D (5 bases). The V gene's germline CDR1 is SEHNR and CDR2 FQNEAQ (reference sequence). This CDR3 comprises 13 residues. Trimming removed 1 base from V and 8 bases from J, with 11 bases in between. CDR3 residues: CASSLVGGGGYTF. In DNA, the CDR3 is TGTGCCAGCAGCTTAGTCGGGGGTGGCGGCTACACCTTC.

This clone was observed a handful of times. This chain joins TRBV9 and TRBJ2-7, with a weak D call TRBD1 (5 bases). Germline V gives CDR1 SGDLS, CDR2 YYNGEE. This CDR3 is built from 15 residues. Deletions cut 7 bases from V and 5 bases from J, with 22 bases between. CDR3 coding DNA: TGTGCCAGCGGATCAGGGCAGGGAAATTGGAACGAGCAGTACTTC. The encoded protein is CASGSGQGNWNEQYF. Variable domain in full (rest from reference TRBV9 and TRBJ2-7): DSGVTQTPKHLITATGQRVTLRCSPRSGDLSVYWYQQSLDQGLQFLIQYYNGEERAKGNILERFSAQQFPDLHSELNLSSLELGDSALYFCASGSGQGNWNEQYFGPGTRLTVT.

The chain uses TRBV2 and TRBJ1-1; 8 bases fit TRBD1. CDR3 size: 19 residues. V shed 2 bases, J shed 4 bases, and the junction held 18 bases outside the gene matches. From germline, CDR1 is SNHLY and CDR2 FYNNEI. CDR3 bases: TGTGCCAGCAGTGAAAGGTCTACAGGGGGGAACCTACTAGGCACTGAAGCTTTCTTT. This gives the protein CASSERSTGGNLLGTEAFF.

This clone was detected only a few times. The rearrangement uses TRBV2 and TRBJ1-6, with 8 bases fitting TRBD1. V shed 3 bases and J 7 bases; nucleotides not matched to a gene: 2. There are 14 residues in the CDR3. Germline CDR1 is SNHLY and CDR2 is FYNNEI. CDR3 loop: CASSDNRGNSPLHF. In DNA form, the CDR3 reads TGTGCCAGCAGTGACAACAGGGGGAATTCACCCCTCCACTTT. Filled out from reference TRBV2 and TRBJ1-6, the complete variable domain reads EPEVTQTPSHQVTQMGQEVILRCVPISNHLYFYWYRQILGQKVEFLVSFYNNEISEKSEIFDDQFSVERPDGSNFTLKIRSTKLEDSAMYFCASSDNRGNSPLHFGNGTRLTVT.

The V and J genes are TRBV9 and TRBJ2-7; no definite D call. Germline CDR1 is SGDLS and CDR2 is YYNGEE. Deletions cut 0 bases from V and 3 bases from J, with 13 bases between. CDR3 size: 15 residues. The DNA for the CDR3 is TGTGCCAGCAGCGTAGGATCAGGCCCAAACTACGAGCAGTACTTC. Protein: CASSVGSGPNYEQYF.

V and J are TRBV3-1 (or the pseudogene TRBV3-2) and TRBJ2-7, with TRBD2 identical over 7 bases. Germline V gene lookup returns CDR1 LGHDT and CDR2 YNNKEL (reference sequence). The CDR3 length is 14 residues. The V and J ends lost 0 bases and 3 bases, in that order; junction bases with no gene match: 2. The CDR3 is CASSQDGGIYEQYF. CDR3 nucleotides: TGTGCCAGCAGCCAAGACGGGGGGATCTACGAGCAGTACTTC.

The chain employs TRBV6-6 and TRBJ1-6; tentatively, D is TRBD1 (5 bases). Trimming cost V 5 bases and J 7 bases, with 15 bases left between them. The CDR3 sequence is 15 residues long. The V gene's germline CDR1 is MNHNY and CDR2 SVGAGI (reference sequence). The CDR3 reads CASSILETVNSPLHF. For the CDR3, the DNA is TGTGCCAGCAGTATCCTAGAGACAGTCAATTCACCCCTCCACTTT.